This TCR beta chain comes out of a study of blood T cell repertoires in COVID-19. Authors' processing steps: Reference gene primer amplification yielded estimated nucleated cell counts. The table came from immunoSEQ multiplex PCR; TCRdb's copy has only in-frame clones and leaves some out. The D gene and trimming were derived from the DNA, and the V and J assignments and clone size from that table. The sample has about 150,000 clones, roughly 84% seen once. Germline CDR1 is SGHNT and CDR2 is YENEEA. The CDR3 length is 13 residues. V was cut by 5 bases and J by 1 base, with 8 bases left in between. This TCR was recovered from a man aged 70 or older with active or convalescent COVID-19. The specimen was peripheral blood. The chain uses TRBV11-3 and TRBJ2-5, with TRBD1 as a possible D gene (5 bases). DNA for the CDR3: TGTGCCAGCAGCCGACAGTCCCAAGAGACCCAGTACTTC. Its translation: CASSRQSQETQYF.